This T cell receptor beta chain was profiled in a study of PD-1 blockade in classical Hodgkin lymphoma. General study results and limits: When set against healthy donors, newly diagnosed patients were reported to show lower baseline TCR diversity. Although disease activity or prior therapy may be involved, causes of the repertoire differences remain undefined.

Details on this clone: What it binds is unknown.

Time point described: newly diagnosed, previously untreated cHL patient sample. Germline assignment: CDR1 MNHNY and CDR2 SVGAGI (reference sequence). CDR3 size: 16 residues. The ends were cut back, 0 bases at V and 2 bases at J, with 14 bases in the middle. The assay was immunoSEQ multiplex PCR, and TCRdb's table has in-frame clones only and misses some. The sample shows tens of thousands of clones, approximately 90% of them seen only once. Sequencing was done on a sample of peripheral blood mononuclear cells (PBMCs). The TCR comes from a human donor with classical Hodgkin lymphoma. V gene TRBV6-6 combines with J gene TRBJ2-7; no reliable D call. The DNA for the CDR3 is TGTGCCAGCAGTTACTCTAGTCTGACTCAGCCCTACGAGCAGTACGTC. Protein product: CASSYSSLTQPYEQYV.